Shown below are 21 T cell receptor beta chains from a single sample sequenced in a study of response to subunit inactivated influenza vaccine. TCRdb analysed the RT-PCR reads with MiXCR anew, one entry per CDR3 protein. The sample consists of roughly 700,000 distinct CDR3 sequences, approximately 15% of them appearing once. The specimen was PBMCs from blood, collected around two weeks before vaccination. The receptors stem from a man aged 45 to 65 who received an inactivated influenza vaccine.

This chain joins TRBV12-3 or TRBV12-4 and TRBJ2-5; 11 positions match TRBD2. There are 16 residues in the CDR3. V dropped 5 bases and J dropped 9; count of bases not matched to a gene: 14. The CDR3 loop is CASSPPLAGGYLAQYF. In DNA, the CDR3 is TGTGCCAGCAGTCCACCGTTAGCGGGAGGGTACCTGGCCCAGTACTTC.

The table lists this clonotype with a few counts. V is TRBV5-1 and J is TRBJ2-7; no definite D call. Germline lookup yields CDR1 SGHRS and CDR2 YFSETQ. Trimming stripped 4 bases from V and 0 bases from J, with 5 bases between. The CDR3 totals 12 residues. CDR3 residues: CASSILSYEQYF. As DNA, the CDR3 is TGCGCCAGCAGCATCCTCTCCTACGAGCAGTACTTC.

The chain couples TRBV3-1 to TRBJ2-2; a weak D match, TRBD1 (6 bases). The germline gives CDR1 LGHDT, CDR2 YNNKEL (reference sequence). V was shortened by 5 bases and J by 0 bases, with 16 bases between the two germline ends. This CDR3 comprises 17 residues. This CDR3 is CASSRLSGTTNTGELFF. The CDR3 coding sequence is TGTGCCAGCAGCAGGCTGTCCGGGACAACGAACACCGGGGAGCTGTTTTTT.

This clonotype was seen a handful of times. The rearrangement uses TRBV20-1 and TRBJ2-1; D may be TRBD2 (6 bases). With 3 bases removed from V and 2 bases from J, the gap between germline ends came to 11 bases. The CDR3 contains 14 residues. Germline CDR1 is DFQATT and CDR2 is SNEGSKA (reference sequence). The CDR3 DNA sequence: TGCAGTGCTAGTTGGAGGGGTACCTACAATGAGCAGTTCTTC. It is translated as CSASWRGTYNEQFF.

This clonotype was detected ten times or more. The DNA for the CDR3 is TGTGCCAGCAGCTCCCCGCGGGGGAACACTGAAGCTTTCTTT. Its protein is CASSSPRGNTEAFF. The V and J genes are TRBV7-9 and TRBJ1-1, with D uncertain. The length of the CDR3 is 14 residues. V was clipped by 4 bases and J by 1 base, with 10 bases between them. Germline V gene data show CDR1 as SEHNR and CDR2 as FQNEAQ (reference sequence).

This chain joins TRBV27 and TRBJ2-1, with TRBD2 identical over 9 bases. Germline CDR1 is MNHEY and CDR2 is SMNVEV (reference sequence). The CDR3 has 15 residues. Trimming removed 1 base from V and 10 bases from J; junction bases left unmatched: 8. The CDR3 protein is CASSLFAGGPGEQFF. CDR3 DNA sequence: TGTGCCAGCAGTTTATTTGCGGGAGGGCCAGGAGAGCAGTTCTTC.

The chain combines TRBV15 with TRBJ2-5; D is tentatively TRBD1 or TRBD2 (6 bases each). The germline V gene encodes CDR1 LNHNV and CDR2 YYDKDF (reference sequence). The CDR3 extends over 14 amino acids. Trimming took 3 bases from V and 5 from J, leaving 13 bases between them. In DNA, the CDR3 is TGTGCCACCAGCAGGCAAGGAGGGGGTGAGACCCAGTACTTC. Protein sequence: CATSRQGGGETQYF.

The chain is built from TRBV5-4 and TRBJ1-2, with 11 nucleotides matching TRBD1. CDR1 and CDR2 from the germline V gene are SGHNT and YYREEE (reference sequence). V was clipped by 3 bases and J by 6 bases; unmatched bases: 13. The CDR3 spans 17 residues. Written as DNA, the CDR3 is TGTGCCAGCAGCTCCGACCTTTTGCGGACAGGGGGCAATGGCTACACCTTC. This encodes CASSSDLLRTGGNGYTF.

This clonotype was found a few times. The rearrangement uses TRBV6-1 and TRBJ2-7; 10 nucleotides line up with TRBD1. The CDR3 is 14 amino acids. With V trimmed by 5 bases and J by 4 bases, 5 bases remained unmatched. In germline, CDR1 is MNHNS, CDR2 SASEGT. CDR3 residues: CASSIGQGVYEQYF. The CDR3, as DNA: TGTGCCAGCAGTATCGGACAGGGGGTGTACGAGCAGTACTTC.

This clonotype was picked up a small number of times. The CDR3 DNA follows: TGCGCCAGCAGCTTGGGTGAAGGGGCCTATGGCTACACCTTC. It codes for CASSLGEGAYGYTF. The chain carries TRBV5-1 and TRBJ1-2; the D gene is possibly TRBD1 (5 bases). CDR3 length equals 14 residues. Trimming stripped 0 bases from V and 4 bases from J, with 10 bases between. The V gene's germline CDR1 is SGHRS and CDR2 YFSETQ.

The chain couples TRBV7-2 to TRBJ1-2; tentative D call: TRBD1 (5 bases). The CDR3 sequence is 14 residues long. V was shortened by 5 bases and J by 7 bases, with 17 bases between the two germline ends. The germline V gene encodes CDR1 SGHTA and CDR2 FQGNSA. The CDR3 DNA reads TGTGCCAGCAGCCGAGGCGGGGGAGAGTCTGGCTACACCTTC. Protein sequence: CASSRGGGESGYTF. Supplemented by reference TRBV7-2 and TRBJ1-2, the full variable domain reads GAGVSQSPSNKVTEKGKDVELRCDPISGHTALYWYRQSLGQGLEFLIYFQGNSAPDKSGLPSDRFSAERTGGSVSTLTIQRTQQEDSAVYLCASSRGGGESGYTFGSGTRLTVV.

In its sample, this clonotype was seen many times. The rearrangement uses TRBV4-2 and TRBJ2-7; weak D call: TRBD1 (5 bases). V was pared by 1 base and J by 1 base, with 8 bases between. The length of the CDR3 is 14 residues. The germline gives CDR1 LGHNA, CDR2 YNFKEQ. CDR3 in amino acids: CASSQGGRSYEQYF. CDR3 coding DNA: TGTGCCAGCAGCCAAGGGGGCAGGTCCTACGAGCAGTACTTC.

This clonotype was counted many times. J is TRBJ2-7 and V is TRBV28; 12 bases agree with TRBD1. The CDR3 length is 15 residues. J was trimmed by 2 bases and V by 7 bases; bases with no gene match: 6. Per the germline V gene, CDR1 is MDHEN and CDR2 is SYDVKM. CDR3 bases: TGTGCCAGCACGAGGGGACAGGGGGCCCCCTACGAGCAGTACTTC. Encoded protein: CASTRGQGAPYEQYF. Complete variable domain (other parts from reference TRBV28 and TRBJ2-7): DVKVTQSSRYLVKRTGEKVFLECVQDMDHENMFWYRQDPGLGLRLIYFSYDVKMKEKGDIPEGYSVSREKKERFSLILESASTNQTSMYLCASTRGQGAPYEQYFGPGTRLTVT.

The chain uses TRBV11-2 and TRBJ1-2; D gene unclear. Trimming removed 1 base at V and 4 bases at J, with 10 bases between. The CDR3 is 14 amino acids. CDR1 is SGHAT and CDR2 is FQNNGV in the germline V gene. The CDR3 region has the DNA TGTGCCAGCAGCTTAGGGGGAAATTCCTATGGCTACACCTTC. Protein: CASSLGGNSYGYTF.

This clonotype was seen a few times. CDR3 amino acids: CASGLIQGRDYGYTF. Written as DNA, the CDR3 is TGTGCCAGCGGATTAATACAGGGGAGGGACTATGGCTACACCTTC. V and J are TRBV6-2 or TRBV6-3 and TRBJ1-2; 7 bases are shared with TRBD1. Germline V gives CDR1 MNHEY, CDR2 SVGEGT. The ends lost 8 bases at V and 3 bases at J; junction bases unmatched: 12. The CDR3 sequence is 15 residues long.

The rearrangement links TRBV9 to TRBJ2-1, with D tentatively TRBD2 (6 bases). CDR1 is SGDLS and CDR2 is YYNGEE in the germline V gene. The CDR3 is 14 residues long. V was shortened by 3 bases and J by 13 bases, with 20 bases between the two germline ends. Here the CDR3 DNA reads TGTGCCAGCAGCGGAGGGACTTTACCTCAACAACAGTTCTTC. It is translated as CASSGGTLPQQQFF.

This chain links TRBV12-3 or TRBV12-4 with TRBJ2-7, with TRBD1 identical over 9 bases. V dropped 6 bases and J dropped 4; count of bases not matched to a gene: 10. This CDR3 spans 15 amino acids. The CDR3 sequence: CASRETGTGRYEQYF. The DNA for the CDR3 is TGTGCCAGCAGGGAGACCGGGACAGGGAGATACGAGCAGTACTTC.

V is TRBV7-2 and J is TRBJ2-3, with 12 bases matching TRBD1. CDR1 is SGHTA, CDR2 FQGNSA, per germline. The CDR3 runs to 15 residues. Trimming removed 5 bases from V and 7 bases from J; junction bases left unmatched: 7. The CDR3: CASSRGQGAWNTQYF. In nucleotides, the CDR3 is TGTGCCAGCAGCCGGGGACAGGGGGCGTGGAATACGCAGTATTTT.

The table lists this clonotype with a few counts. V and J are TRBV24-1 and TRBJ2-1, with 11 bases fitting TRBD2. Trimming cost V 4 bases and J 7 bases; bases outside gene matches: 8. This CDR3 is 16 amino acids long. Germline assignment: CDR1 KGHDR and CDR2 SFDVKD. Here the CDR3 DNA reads TGTGCCACCAGTGACCAGAGGCTAGCGGGGGGTAATGAGCAGTTCTTC. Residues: CATSDQRLAGGNEQFF.

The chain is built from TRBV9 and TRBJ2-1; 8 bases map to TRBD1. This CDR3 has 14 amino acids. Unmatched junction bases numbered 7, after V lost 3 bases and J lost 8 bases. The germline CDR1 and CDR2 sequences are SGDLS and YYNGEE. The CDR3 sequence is CASSGDRGFYEQFF. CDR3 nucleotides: TGTGCCAGCAGCGGCGACAGGGGTTTCTATGAGCAGTTCTTC.

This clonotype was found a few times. The CDR3 sequence: CASTYGGARTGELFF. Here the CDR3 DNA reads TGTGCCAGCACCTACGGGGGGGCGCGCACCGGGGAGCTGTTTTTT. J is TRBJ2-2 and V is TRBV12-3 or TRBV12-4, with 8 positions matching TRBD2. The CDR3 is 15 residues long. With V trimmed by 7 bases and J by 4 bases, 8 bases remained unmatched.